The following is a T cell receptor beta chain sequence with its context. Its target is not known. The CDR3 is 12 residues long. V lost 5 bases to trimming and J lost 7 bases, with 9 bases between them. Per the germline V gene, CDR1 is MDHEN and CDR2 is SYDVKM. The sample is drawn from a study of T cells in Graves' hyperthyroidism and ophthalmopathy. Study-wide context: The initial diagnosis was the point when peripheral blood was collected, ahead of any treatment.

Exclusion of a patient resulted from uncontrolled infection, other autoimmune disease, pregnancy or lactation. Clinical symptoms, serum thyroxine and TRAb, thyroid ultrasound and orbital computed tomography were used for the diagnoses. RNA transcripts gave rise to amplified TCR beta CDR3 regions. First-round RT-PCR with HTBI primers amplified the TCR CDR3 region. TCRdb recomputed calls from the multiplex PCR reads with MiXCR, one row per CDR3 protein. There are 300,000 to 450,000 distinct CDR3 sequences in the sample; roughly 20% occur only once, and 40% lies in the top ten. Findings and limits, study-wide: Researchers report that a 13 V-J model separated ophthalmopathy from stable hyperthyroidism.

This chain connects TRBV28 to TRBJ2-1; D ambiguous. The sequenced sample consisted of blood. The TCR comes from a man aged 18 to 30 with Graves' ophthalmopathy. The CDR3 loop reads CASSLPSNEQFF. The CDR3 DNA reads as TGTGCCAGCAGTCTCCCTAGTAATGAGCAGTTCTTC. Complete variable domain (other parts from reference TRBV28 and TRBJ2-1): DVKVTQSSRYLVKRTGEKVFLECVQDMDHENMFWYRQDPGLGLRLIYFSYDVKMKEKGDIPEGYSVSREKKERFSLILESASTNQTSMYLCASSLPSNEQFFGPGTRLTVL.